This T cell receptor beta chain was sequenced in a study of OX40 agonist ivuxolimab in advanced cancers. Whole-study context: Of mixed ages from roughly 23 to 80 and averaging around 60 years, the group was roughly 85% male. Three patients got partial responses; one had hepatocellular carcinoma and two had cutaneous melanoma.

Notes on this clone: What it binds is not known.

Whole-study findings and limits: Some patients who did not respond also had low normalized T-cell clonal expansion.

The trim removed 5 bases at V and 9 bases at J, leaving 10 bases unmatched. The CDR3 consists of 14 residues. The germline V gene has CDR1 LNHDA and CDR2 SQIVND (reference sequence). Assay: immunoSEQ multiplex PCR; the TCRdb copy retains only in-frame clones and omits some. Of 97,000 or so clones listed, 90% are singletons. Exclusion of a patient followed from autoimmune disease history or systemic immunosuppression. The sequences come from CD4+ or CD8+ T cells sorted from blood, collected in a trial of the OX40 agonist ivuxolimab. The sequence came from an adult with an advanced solid tumor such as melanoma, head and neck, liver or kidney cancer. The rearrangement joins TRBV19 to TRBJ2-1, with 7 bases that match TRBD1. Here the CDR3 reads CASSLTRTGAEQFF. The CDR3 DNA is TGTGCCAGTAGTCTGACAAGGACAGGAGCTGAGCAGTTCTTC.